This T cell receptor beta chain was identified in a study of shared clonotypes between healthy human individuals. Trimming cost V 0 bases and J 4 bases, with 13 bases left between them. The CDR3 spans 16 residues. The germline V gene encodes CDR1 MNHEY and CDR2 SVGAGI. Healthy adults negative for HIV, lacking recent acute infections or vaccinations, served as donors. Clones were sequenced by immunoSEQ multiplex PCR, and TCRdb holds only the in-frame ones, with some missing. The repertoire holds 2.5 million or so clones, with more than 80% as singletons. Regarding the study as a whole: Clonotypes shared by all four donors outscored non-shared clonotypes in generation probability.

Details on this clone: Its matching antigen is unknown.

The source is a young man in good health. Sequences were obtained from naive CD4+ T cells sorted from blood. Sample subset: CD45RA+ positively selected. This chain connects TRBV6-5 to TRBJ1-3; D unclear. The CDR3 sequence is CASSYSSQSAGNTIYF. The CDR3 DNA is TGTGCCAGCAGTTACTCGTCCCAATCGGCAGGAAACACCATATATTTT.